The 2 T cell receptor beta chains reported below all come from one sample, sequenced in a study of memory CD4+ T cells and cytomegalovirus serostatus. Sequencing used immunoSEQ multiplex PCR; TCRdb keeps in-frame clones, though not all of them. The sample lists over 25,000 clones, about 80% occurring once. Single viable CD3+CD4+CD8-CD45RO+ cells were sorted as the memory CD4+ T cells. The sample consisted of memory CD4+ T cells from blood. The receptor source for this set is an adult in good health and CMV-seronegative.

This clone was recorded once. The rearrangement uses TRBV9 and TRBJ1-1, with a tentative D call TRBD1 (5 bases). This CDR3 is built from 16 residues. V was clipped by 4 bases and J by 8 bases, with 24 bases between them. Germline-derived CDR1 and CDR2 are SGDLS and YYNGEE. CDR3 nucleotides: TGTGCCAGCAGCCCTGGGTCCTACCCCCCACAGGCGGAAGCTTTCTTT. Translated: CASSPGSYPPQAEAFF.

The chain is built from TRBV21-1 and TRBJ1-1; TRBD1 is the table's D call and was not checked against the DNA. TRBV21-1 is tagged as a pseudogene. The CDR3 covers 14 residues. The CDR3, as DNA: TGTGCCAGCAGCAAAGTTAAGGGGTACACTGAAGCTTTCTTT. This encodes CASSKVKGYTEAFF.